The TCR beta chain described here comes from a study of cytomegalovirus exposure and HLA in healthy donors (dated by TCRdb to 2016 to 2017). About the investigation overall: An earlier analysis of several hundred of the donors reported over 250 Gb of sequence data and some 110 million unique TCR beta sequences obtained from some 170 million T cells. The aim of the study was to test whether cataloging public T cell receptors could identify signatures of past pathogen exposure. Genome-wide SNP genotypes for about 60% of the roughly 700 donors were used in a later genetic analysis, which treated that subset as a discovery cohort. The number of donors typed differed by locus, with 629-630 for A, B, C, DRB1 and DQB1, around 560 for DQA1, approximately 570 for DPA1, and approximately 470 for DPB1. Of the roughly 420 genotyped donors, 65% to 90% were placed in the genetic ancestry cluster associated with self-reported Caucasian donors. Donor age, sex, ethnicity and CMV serostatus were compiled alongside the repertoire data. Among some 400 genotyped donors of the cohort, an average of roughly 230,000 unique TCR beta nucleotide sequences was sequenced per donor, of which about 18% were non-productive. The later analysis used no new phenotypic data to find candidate immune exposures, relying instead on TCR beta sequences and their occurrence across donors. Every discovery cohort repertoire had been produced on one sequencing platform. HLA typing covered class I and class II loci at four-digit resolution. The study used immunosequencing to profile the T cell repertoires of approximately 640 subjects and linked those repertoires to cytomegalovirus serostatus. An early release covering just under 650 HLA-typed donors comprised approximately 290 gigabases of sequencing data and approximately 80 million unique TCR sequences. Roughly five DR-DQ haplotypes were handled as single units for association and clustering, since linkage in the cohort was strong. In a later analysis, previously published TCR beta repertoires from several hundred donors were re-analyzed and high-resolution HLA genotyping was added so that TCR occurrence patterns could be studied. To predict cytomegalovirus infection status, the study brought together high-throughput TCR immunosequencing, statistical association of individual TCRs with disease status, and machine learning. In addition to the first cohort of about 650 subjects, a separate validation cohort of 130 or so different subjects was used. An earlier analysis of 587 of the donors applied high-throughput TCR beta sequencing to assess whether each TCR beta V gene segment acted as functional or pseudogenic.

Libraries were built with the immunoSEQ multiplex PCR assay. For the multiplex PCR, a mixture combining 60 forward primers for TCR Vbeta segments and 13 reverse primers for TCR Jbeta segments was used. Amplification of the CDR3 region of rearranged TCR beta genes was performed with a multiplex PCR assay on genomic DNA. On the Illumina HiSeq System, the amplified TCR beta libraries were sequenced as 87-base-pair reads. In the original analysis: Across the 670 or so repertoires, a later analysis counted some 81 million unique TCR beta chains, around 10 million of which were shared by at least two donors. To remove PCR and sequencing errors, raw reads were error-corrected and collapsed into unique sequences using a nearest-neighbor algorithm that merged closely related sequences. V, D and J gene segments were assigned by aligning CDR3 sequences to IMGT reference sequences. For a sequence to be retained, at least a six-nucleotide match to both a V gene segment and a J gene segment was required. Rearrangements were called productive when the CDR3 lacked stop codons and stayed in frame with V and J; all others were non-productive. Following IMGT convention, CDR3 was defined as the stretch from the second conserved V-encoded cysteine up to the conserved J-encoded phenylalanine. The earlier analysis of 500 to 600 of the donors excluded sequences that lacked an unambiguous match to a single V gene segment. An earlier analysis of roughly 590 of the donors called V segments functional above 56.7% productive rearrangements and segregating when the between-donor standard deviation exceeded 5%. A statistical classification framework was developed to diagnose cytomegalovirus status using the catalog of TCR beta chain sequences. In a later analysis, TCR nucleotide sequences were compared against IMGT/GENE-DB human TR gene sequences so that V and J genes could be assigned. The TCRdist pipeline was used in a later analysis to assign CDR3 sequences and most-parsimonious VDJ recombination scenarios. In a later analysis, each TCR beta chain was defined by its CDR3 amino acid sequence together with its V-gene family, and reads lacking a unique V-gene family were excluded. To address suspected cross-contamination and a sequencing artifact, a later analysis removed 592 highly shared, low-generation-probability nucleotide sequences. In a later analysis, a clonal expansion index for each public chain was calculated from normalized within-repertoire ranks of inferred template counts. Generation probabilities in a later analysis came from a VDJ recombination model fitted to out-of-frame rearrangements, and those results were checked against IGoR. In a later analysis, hypergeometric tests were used to score TCR-TCR, TCR-HLA and TCR-CMV co-occurrence, with a repertoire-size bias correction applied to TCR pairs. False discovery rates were estimated in a later analysis by permuting HLA or CMV assignments 20 times. In a later analysis, co-occurring TCRs were grouped using DBSCAN, and TCRdist sequence similarity was added for clustering within HLA-allele-positive subsets. Repertoires with fewer than 30,000 or more than 120,000 public chains, plus five repertoires with anomalous nucleotide sharing, were excluded from co-occurrence clustering. The source is immuneACCESS, and TCRdb retained only in-frame sequences with V and J called. Part of the clones is not carried over; for the studies checked, unresolved V genes explain less than half of this, and the remainder is unexplained. That table is the source of V, J and clone size, and D and trimming were worked out from the DNA. Here the sample has over 65,000 clones; about two thirds occur a single time. The ten largest clones take up around 6.9% of the sample.

In total, roughly 670 healthy bone marrow donors made up the cohort. At the time of sampling, all cohort members were nominally healthy, though unrecorded immune exposures were likely present. The donor tested CMV seropositive and was one of the 289 seropositive cohort members. A peripheral blood sample was collected from each donor, and TCR beta sequencing was performed on peripheral blood mononuclear cells. Genomic DNA was extracted from the blood cell samples with the Qiagen DNeasy Blood Extraction Kit. About this clone itself: What this receptor recognizes is not known. No base-level quality is on record; no much larger clone is a single base apart.

What the research found in general, with its limitations: Linkage disequilibrium might explain the correlated functional status among segregating V segments, but an unknown experimental factor could not be ruled out. A cluster of highly shared sequence variants was judged likely to represent a technical artifact of the sequencing pipeline. Roughly uniform sequencing depth across donors was assumed in presence/absence analyses, although this assumption may not hold. The only immune exposure information available for the cohort was CMV serostatus. Assigning TCR associations to individual alleles was difficult when HLA alleles, especially DR and DQ, strongly co-occurred. Some IMGT-functional V segments, including TRBV6-2 and TRBV6-3, could not be distinguished by the 87-base-pair reads and were therefore excluded. Across donors, most TCR sequences were observed very rarely, whereas some public TCRs were present in many individuals. The cohort was sequenced for TCR beta chains only, and without alpha or paired-chain data the features that could be detected were limited. Because HLA typing was unavailable for some donors at each locus, only the typed subset was used in association tests. Compared with the roughly 700-donor mean, donors in an Asian-associated ancestry cluster had fewer N-insertions in productive TCRs, according to a later genetic analysis. In a later analysis, the rate of TCR association differed among HLA loci, with DRB1 alleles having the most associated TCRs and HLA-C alleles having the fewest. In a later analysis, several top co-occurrence clusters were reported to appear linked to parvovirus B19, influenza, CMV and Epstein-Barr virus. A further reported finding was that TCR beta sequences accurately predicted the HLA-A and HLA-B alleles for most subjects in the first cohort. In a later analysis, most CMV-associated TCR beta chains were found to appear HLA-restricted, with HLA associations seemingly driven largely by CMV exposure. At a false discovery rate of 0.05, a later analysis linked fewer than 20,000 TCR beta sequences to specific HLA alleles. The earlier analysis of almost 600 of the donors excluded over 15 rarely observed V segments, including chromosome 9 orphons, because counts were too low. A later analysis found that HLA-associated TCR beta chains were more clonally expanded and had lower generation probabilities than equally common non-associated chains. The classifier was reported to diagnose cytomegalovirus status with high specificity and sensitivity in both the original and validation cohorts. V-gene and J-gene trimming of TCR beta chains was associated with a missense DCLRE1C variant in a later genetic analysis, and the association was replicated in an independent cohort. Broadly in line with IMGT annotations, most TCR beta V segments showed up in productive rearrangements about 90% or about 30% of the time in an earlier analysis of approximately 600 of the donors. In vitro tests confirmed that a few of the cytomegalovirus-associated TCR beta chains recognize cytomegalovirus antigens. The study listed 150 to 200 TCR beta chains as associated with cytomegalovirus. It was suggested by the authors that the approach could potentially be generalized to other disease states and immunological phenotypes.

Including cysteine and phenylalanine, the CDR3 has 12 amino acids. The DNA shown is the 36-base CDR3, in frame from base 1. The V end loses 6 bases and the J end loses 2 bases, and a stretch of 10 bases separates them. Per the germline V gene, SQVTM is the CDR1 and ANQGSEA is the CDR2. This sequence was found in a woman aged 50 to 60 in good health and CMV-seropositive. The sequenced material came from PBMCs. This chain joins TRBV29-1 to TRBJ1-1; a tentative D call is TRBD1 (6 bases match). The CDR3 loop reads CSVRGDNTEAFF. The nucleotide sequence is TGCAGCGTCAGGGGTGACAACACTGAAGCTTTCTTT.